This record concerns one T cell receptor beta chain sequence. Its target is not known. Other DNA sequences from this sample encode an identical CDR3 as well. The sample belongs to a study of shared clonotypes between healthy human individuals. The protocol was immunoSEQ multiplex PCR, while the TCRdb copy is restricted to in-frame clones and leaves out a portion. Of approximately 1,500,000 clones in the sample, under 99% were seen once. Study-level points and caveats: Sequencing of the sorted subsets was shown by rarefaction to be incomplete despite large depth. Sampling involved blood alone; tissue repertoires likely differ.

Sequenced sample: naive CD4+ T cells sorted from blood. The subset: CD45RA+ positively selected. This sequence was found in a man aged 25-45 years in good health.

CDR3 residues: CASSGTAYEQYF. CDR3 in DNA: TGTGCCAGCAGCGGGACTGCTTACGAGCAGTACTTC. J is TRBJ2-7 and V is TRBV2, with D tentatively TRBD2 (6 bases). The CDR3 runs 12 residues. Deletions cut 6 bases from V and 4 bases from J, with 10 bases between. Germline V CDR1 and CDR2: SNHLY, FYNNEI.